What follows are 22 T cell receptor beta chains derived from one specimen sequenced in a study of shared clonotypes between healthy human individuals (TCRdb year 2020). The library was prepared using the immunoSEQ multiplex PCR assay. TCRdb took this table from immuneACCESS and kept in-frame rearrangements with V and J called. Such tables lack part of the clones; where checked against another copy, unresolved V genes explain under half of the gap, and the rest is unexplained. Recorded for this sample are a few million clones; 90% to 95% of them occurred a single time. In total, the top ten clones hold around 0.4% of the sample. The sequenced material came from naive CD4+ T cells from PBMCs. The cell subset or site tag for this specimen amounts to: CD45RA+ positively selected. These TCRs come from a man between 18 and 29 years old in good health. Some clones in this sample may be carry-over from other donors' samples.

To note about this clone: The same CDR3 is also encoded by other DNA sequences in this sample. The chain uses TRBV18 and TRBJ2-7; TRBD1 aligns across 10 bases. CDR3 length: 15 residues. Germline loops: CDR1 KGHSH, CDR2 LQKENI. The V and J ends lost 2 bases and 3 bases, in that order; junction bases with no gene match: 4. CDR3 nucleotide sequence: TGTGCCAGCTCACCAACCCGGGACAGGGGCTACGAGCAGTACTTC. This encodes CASSPTRDRGYEQYF.

This chain links TRBV18 with TRBJ2-5; D tentatively fits TRBD1 or TRBD2 (6 bases each). The CDR3 loop spans 15 amino acids. V was clipped by 3 bases and J by 3 bases, with 14 bases between them. Germline lookup yields CDR1 KGHSH and CDR2 LQKENI. The DNA for the CDR3 is TGTGCCAGCTCACCTCTACAGGGAGGAGAAGAGACCCAGTACTTC. Its translation is CASSPLQGGEETQYF.

The chain has TRBV18 and TRBJ1-1; D is unresolved. The CDR3 is 13 residues long. Trimming cost V 2 bases and J 8 bases, with 12 bases left between them. CDR1 and CDR2 (germline): KGHSH, LQKENI. CDR3 protein: CASSPDKGGEAFF. The CDR3 coding sequence is TGTGCCAGCTCACCAGATAAGGGAGGGGAAGCTTTCTTT. The full variable domain, in which reference TRBV18 and TRBJ1-1 provide the parts outside the CDR3, is NAGVMQNPRHLVRRRGQEARLRCSPMKGHSHVYWYRQLPEEGLKFMVYLQKENIIDESGMPKERFSAEFPKEGPSILRIQQVVRGDSAAYFCASSPDKGGEAFFGQGTRLTVV.

This chain connects TRBV6-5 to TRBJ2-7; D may correspond to TRBD1 or TRBD2 (5 bases each). This CDR3 has 15 amino acids. Per germline, CDR1 MNHEY and CDR2 SVGAGI. Trimming took 6 bases from V and 4 from J, leaving 19 bases between them. CDR3 loop: CASSPYRDGTYEQYF. The CDR3 DNA sequence: TGTGCCAGCAGCCCTTACCGGGACGGAACTTACGAGCAGTACTTC.

This chain links TRBV5-1 with TRBJ1-6; 9 positions match TRBD1. CDR1 and CDR2 from the germline V gene are SGHRS and YFSETQ. The CDR3 length is 14 residues. Trimming removed 4 bases from V and 10 bases from J; junction bases left unmatched: 6. CDR3 nucleotide sequence: TGCGCCAGCAGCGTGGGACAGGGCCGATCACCCCTCCACTTT. Amino acids: CASSVGQGRSPLHF.

V usage is TRBV27 and J usage is TRBJ1-5; maybe TRBD1 (5 bases). Germline V gene data show CDR1 as MNHEY and CDR2 as SMNVEV (reference sequence). Deletions cut 2 bases from V and 0 bases from J, with 17 bases between. The CDR3 totals 18 residues. This CDR3 is CASSLAGTFHYSNQPQHF. The CDR3 nucleotides read TGTGCCAGCAGTTTAGCGGGGACCTTCCACTATAGCAATCAGCCCCAGCATTTT.

V and J are TRBV6-5 and TRBJ1-1; D gene ambiguous. CDR3 length: 13 amino acids. Trimming shortened V by 7 bases and J by 1 base, and 10 bases separated the two germline ends. Germline V lookup: CDR1 MNHEY, CDR2 SVGAGI. This chain's CDR3 is CASTRSANTEAFF. The CDR3 DNA follows: TGTGCCAGCACAAGGTCAGCGAACACTGAAGCTTTCTTT.

The rearrangement joins TRBV27 to TRBJ1-4; no clear D gene. The V gene's germline CDR1 is MNHEY and CDR2 SMNVEV (reference sequence). V lost 3 bases, J lost 7 bases, and 15 bases lay in between. CDR3 size: 15 residues. The CDR3 DNA is TGTGCCAGCAGTTTGTTGTCAGGACTTGGTGAAAAACTGTTTTTT. Protein sequence: CASSLLSGLGEKLFF.

The V call is TRBV6-5, the J call TRBJ1-3; the D is unclear. Germline V gives CDR1 MNHEY, CDR2 SVGAGI. This CDR3 has 14 residues. The V gene lost 5 bases and the J gene lost 0 bases, with 8 bases spanning the gap. For the CDR3, the DNA is TGTGCCAGCAGTCCAGCGAGCTCTGGAAACACCATATATTTT. Translation: CASSPASSGNTIYF.

The CDR3 region has the DNA TGTGCCAGCCTATTCCCTCCCTCGAACACTGAAGCTTTCTTT. Its translation is CASLFPPSNTEAFF. This chain uses TRBV2 with TRBJ1-1; D gene ambiguous. The V gene lost 8 bases and the J gene lost 1 base, with 14 bases spanning the gap. The CDR3 extends over 14 amino acids. Germline assignment: CDR1 SNHLY and CDR2 FYNNEI.

The chain couples TRBV5-4 to TRBJ2-2; D perhaps matches TRBD2 (5 bases). V lost 2 bases, J lost 7 bases, and 12 bases lay in between. Germline V CDR1 and CDR2: SGHNT, YYREEE (reference sequence). The CDR3 extends over 14 amino acids. As DNA, the CDR3 is TGTGCCAGCAGCTTCCGGGGAGAGGGCGGGGAGCTGTTTTTT. It yields the protein CASSFRGEGGELFF.

This clone has only one observation. The chain's CDR3 is CASSAAGGRNQPQHF. The CDR3 DNA sequence: TGTGCCAGCAGCGCCGCGGGGGGCCGCAATCAGCCCCAGCATTTT. The V gene is TRBV7-9, the J gene TRBJ1-5; D possibly corresponds to TRBD1 (6 bases). Germline V gene data show CDR1 as SEHNR and CDR2 as FQNEAQ (reference sequence). The ends were cut back, 5 bases at V and 2 bases at J, with 13 bases in the middle. This CDR3 spans 15 amino acids.

This clone came up once. The rearrangement uses TRBV4-1 and TRBJ2-5; 10 nucleotides match TRBD2. Germline V CDR1 and CDR2: MGHRA, YSYEKL. The CDR3 is 17 residues long. V trimming: 1 base; J trimming: 1 base; junction bases outside the gene matches: 6. The CDR3 region is CASSQAILAGVQETQYF. The DNA of the CDR3 is TGCGCCAGCAGCCAAGCAATCCTAGCGGGAGTCCAAGAGACCCAGTACTTC.

The gene calls are TRBV9 and TRBJ1-1; 8 nucleotides agree with TRBD1. The germline gives CDR1 SGDLS, CDR2 YYNGEE. The CDR3 spans 16 residues. With V trimmed by 4 bases and J by 2 bases, 10 bases remained unmatched. The CDR3 spells CASSPRDRLINTEAFF. For the CDR3, the DNA is TGTGCCAGCAGCCCCCGGGACAGGTTAATCAACACTGAAGCTTTCTTT.

The chain is built from TRBV6-1 and TRBJ1-5, with D possibly being TRBD1 (5 bases). The CDR3 length is 15 residues. Germline V gives CDR1 MNHNS, CDR2 SASEGT. Trimming stripped 2 bases from V and 3 bases from J, with 11 bases between. The CDR3 is CASSESSGFNQPQHF. DNA of the CDR3: TGTGCCAGCAGTGAATCGTCAGGGTTCAATCAGCCCCAGCATTTT.

The chain has TRBV11-2 and TRBJ1-1; TRBD1 is a possible D gene (6 bases). The CDR3 is made up of 14 amino acids. Trimming removed 5 bases from V and 2 bases from J, with 12 bases in between. Germline V gives CDR1 SGHAT, CDR2 FQNNGV. The CDR3 region has the DNA TGTGCCAGCAGCGCCCGGACAGAAAACACTGAAGCTTTCTTT. This sequence encodes CASSARTENTEAFF.

The rearrangement links TRBV2 to TRBJ2-6; unclear D gene. The CDR3 covers 16 residues. V lost 8 bases and J lost 0, with 14 bases in between. Germline-derived CDR1 and CDR2 are SNHLY and FYNNEI. The CDR3 here is CASSPDGSSGANVLTF. The DNA for the CDR3 is TGTGCCAGCTCACCGGACGGCAGCTCTGGGGCCAACGTCCTGACTTTC.

The rearrangement uses TRBV7-2 and TRBJ2-6; D remains unclear. CDR1 SGHTA and CDR2 FQGNSA come from the germline V gene. This CDR3 has 15 residues. V was clipped by 6 bases and J by 1 base, with 10 bases between them. The CDR3 loop reads CASSYTPSGANVLTF. CDR3 bases: TGTGCCAGCAGTTACACACCGTCTGGGGCCAACGTCCTGACTTTC.

The chain couples TRBV7-9 to TRBJ2-4; 7 positions agree with TRBD1. Germline CDR1 reads SEHNR; CDR2 reads FQNEAQ (reference sequence). The CDR3 is 14 amino acids. V lost 5 bases to trimming and J lost 7 bases; unmatched junction nucleotides: 8. DNA for the CDR3: TGTGCCAGCAGCCCCCAGGGGGAGAGCAACATTCAGTACTTC. This codes for CASSPQGESNIQYF.

CDR3 region: CASSAAPDSRYGYTF. DNA of the CDR3: TGTGCCAGCAGCGCCGCGCCGGATTCCCGCTATGGCTACACCTTC. The J gene is TRBJ1-2, the V gene TRBV7-3, with D unresolved. Trimming stripped 5 bases from V and 4 bases from J, with 17 bases between. Germline V gene data show CDR1 as SGHTA and CDR2 as FQGTGA. The CDR3 is 15 amino acids. Drawing the rest from reference TRBV7-3 and TRBJ1-2, the complete variable domain is GAGVSQTPSNKVTEKGKYVELRCDPISGHTALYWYRQSLGQGPEFLIYFQGTGAADDSGLPNDRFFAVRPEGSVSTLKIQRTERGDSAVYLCASSAAPDSRYGYTFGSGTRLTVV.

This CDR3 reads CASSGGTVQYF. The DNA for the CDR3 is TGTGCCAGCAGCGGAGGTACGGTGCAGTACTTC. The J gene is TRBJ2-7, the V gene TRBV6-1; D perhaps matches TRBD2 (5 bases). The CDR3 totals 11 residues. Germline loops: CDR1 MNHNS, CDR2 SASEGT. V shed 6 bases and J shed 9 bases, with 12 bases lying between them.

The chain carries TRBV29-1 and TRBJ2-1, with D maybe TRBD1 (6 bases). Germline V gives CDR1 SQVTM, CDR2 ANQGSEA. The CDR3 spans 14 residues. Trimming took 5 bases from V and 3 from J, leaving 14 bases between them. This chain's CDR3 is CSVLRDTFYNEQFF. The CDR3 coding sequence is TGCAGCGTTCTCCGGGACACTTTCTACAATGAGCAGTTCTTC.